These 16 T cell receptor beta chains came from one sample sequenced in a study of neurological immune-mediated disorders. MiXCR, run by TCRdb on the 5' RACE reads, gives a single entry per CDR3 protein. The table includes roughly 41,000 distinct CDR3 sequences, under 2% detected once. The sequencing sample was made of PBMCs. These receptors were collected from a woman aged 40 to 50 with multiple sclerosis.

This clonotype was recorded at least ten times. CDR3 in amino acids: CASSYSTKPGNEQFF. Here the CDR3 DNA reads TGTGCCAGCAGTTACTCGACTAAACCTGGCAATGAGCAGTTCTTC. The chain has TRBV6-5 and TRBJ2-1; D is perhaps TRBD2 (5 bases). There are 15 residues in the CDR3. Germline-derived CDR1 and CDR2 are MNHEY and SVGAGI. The germline V and J ends were trimmed by 0 bases and 6 bases, with 12 bases remaining between them.

This clonotype was detected ten times or more. The chain joins TRBV6-5 to TRBJ2-7; weak D call: TRBD1 (5 bases). V was pared by 5 bases and J by 2 bases, with 10 bases between. The CDR3 is 13 amino acids. Germline V CDR1 and CDR2: MNHEY, SVGAGI. CDR3 sequence (DNA): TGTGCCAGCAGTAAGACAGCAGCCTACGAGCAGTACTTC. This encodes CASSKTAAYEQYF.

In its sample, this clonotype was seen many times. The V gene is TRBV12-5, the J gene TRBJ2-7; 7 positions match TRBD1. V was clipped by 3 bases and J by 1 base; unmatched bases: 6. This CDR3 spans 15 amino acids. Germline V gene sequence: CDR1 LGHNT, CDR2 FRNRAP. The CDR3 reads CASGFTRDRSYEQYF. CDR3 nucleotides: TGTGCTAGTGGTTTTACCCGGGACAGATCCTACGAGCAGTACTTC. Filled out from reference TRBV12-5 and TRBJ2-7, the complete variable domain reads DARVTQTPRHKVTEMGQEVTMRCQPILGHNTVFWYRQTMMQGLELLAYFRNRAPLDDSGMPKDRFSAEMPDATLATLKIQPSEPRDSAVYFCASGFTRDRSYEQYFGPGTRLTVT.

This clonotype was counted only a few times. The chain joins TRBV6-5 to TRBJ1-2; possible D gene TRBD1, 5 bases. This CDR3 has 13 residues. Germline values: CDR1 MNHEY, CDR2 SVGAGI. V dropped 2 bases and J dropped 4 bases, with 8 bases sitting between them. CDR3 nucleotides: TGTGCCAGCAGTTACGGGGGGGGCTATGGCTACACCTTC. Translated, it gives CASSYGGGYGYTF.

This clonotype was picked up many times. The chain has TRBV5-1 and TRBJ1-1, with D maybe TRBD1 (6 bases). The germline gives CDR1 SGHRS, CDR2 YFSETQ. CDR3 length: 16 amino acids. The V gene lost 2 bases and the J gene lost 1 base, with 15 bases spanning the gap. CDR3 amino acids: CASSFNRVDSNTEAFF. As DNA, the CDR3 is TGCGCCAGCAGCTTCAACAGGGTTGACTCGAACACTGAAGCTTTCTTT.

This clonotype was detected ten times or more. The chain combines TRBV5-1 with TRBJ2-3, with D possibly called TRBD1 or TRBD2 (5 bases each). Deletions cut 5 bases from V and 4 bases from J, with 8 bases between. The germline V gene encodes CDR1 SGHRS and CDR2 YFSETQ. The CDR3 length is 12 residues. This chain's CDR3 is CASRMGADTQYF. CDR3 in DNA: TGCGCCAGCAGAATGGGGGCAGATACGCAGTATTTT.

This clonotype occurred many times. The chain carries TRBV20-1 and TRBJ1-1, with D possibly matching TRBD1 (6 bases). The germline V gene has CDR1 DFQATT and CDR2 SNEGSKA (reference sequence). The V end lost 3 bases, the J end lost 4 bases, and 21 bases lay between the germline ends. This CDR3 has 16 residues. CDR3 sequence: CSARSSTGSRGTEAFF. In DNA, the CDR3 is TGCAGTGCTAGGAGTTCAACAGGGAGTAGGGGCACTGAAGCTTTCTTT.

This clonotype was seen many times. V is TRBV3-1 and J is TRBJ2-7, with D possibly called TRBD1 or TRBD2 (5 bases each). V was trimmed by 4 bases and J by 4 bases, leaving 11 bases between them. The CDR3 loop spans 13 amino acids. The germline gives CDR1 LGHDT, CDR2 YNNKEL (reference sequence). The CDR3 DNA reads as TGTGCCAGCAGCCCGGGGCTGGGGTACGAGCAGTACTTC. Translating gives CASSPGLGYEQYF.

This clonotype was detected many times. This chain uses TRBV9 with TRBJ2-3; TRBD2 aligns across 13 bases. This CDR3 comprises 16 residues. The V segment lost 0 bases and the J segment 6 bases; nucleotides outside the gene matches: 4. Germline values: CDR1 SGDLS, CDR2 YYNGEE. The CDR3 DNA sequence: TGTGCCAGCAGCGTAGTAGGGACTAGCGGGGTTGATACGCAGTATTTT. Amino acid sequence: CASSVVGTSGVDTQYF. The full variable domain, rest sourced from reference TRBV9 and TRBJ2-3, is DSGVTQTPKHLITATGQRVTLRCSPRSGDLSVYWYQQSLDQGLQFLIQYYNGEERAKGNILERFSAQQFPDLHSELNLSSLELGDSALYFCASSVVGTSGVDTQYFGPGTRLTVL.

This clonotype was recorded at least ten times. The rearrangement links TRBV29-1 to TRBJ1-6, with D unclear. The CDR3 consists of 9 residues. V was trimmed by 7 bases and J by 8 bases, leaving 3 bases between them. Germline lookup yields CDR1 SQVTM and CDR2 ANQGSEA. The CDR3 coding sequence is TGCAGCGCTCATTCACCCCTCCACTTT. It encodes CSAHSPLHF.

This clonotype was detected many times. The chain recombines TRBV20-1 with TRBJ2-7; D is ambiguous. The CDR3 covers 16 residues. CDR1 is DFQATT and CDR2 is SNEGSKA in the germline V gene (reference sequence). V dropped 0 bases and J dropped 3 bases, with 18 bases sitting between them. The DNA for the CDR3 is TGCAGTGCTAGAGATACGCGTAATAAGGGTATCTACGAGCAGTACTTC. Its translation: CSARDTRNKGIYEQYF.

This clonotype has a count of ten or more. The V gene is TRBV20-1, the J gene TRBJ2-5, with D perhaps matching TRBD1 or TRBD2 (6 bases each). CDR3 length: 14 residues. Per the germline V gene, CDR1 is DFQATT and CDR2 is SNEGSKA (reference sequence). V gave up 4 bases and J gave up 1 base, with 13 bases separating them. CDR3 protein: CSATSGALQETQYF. Written as DNA, the CDR3 is TGCAGTGCTACCTCGGGGGCCCTCCAAGAGACCCAGTACTTC.

This clonotype was seen repeatedly, ten times or more. The chain couples TRBV5-1 to TRBJ2-1; 10 bases are shared with TRBD2. The germline V gene encodes CDR1 SGHRS and CDR2 YFSETQ. With V trimmed by 2 bases and J by 6 bases, 5 bases remained unmatched. This CDR3 spans 15 amino acids. The DNA of the CDR3 is TGCGCCAGCAGCTTACTAGCGGGGCTTCCCAATGAGCAGTTCTTC. Translating it yields CASSLLAGLPNEQFF.

This clonotype showed up many times. This chain links TRBV7-2 with TRBJ2-5; D is uncertain. Trimming took 3 bases from V and 4 from J, leaving 12 bases between them. Germline V CDR1 and CDR2: SGHTA, FQGNSA. The CDR3 loop spans 14 amino acids. The CDR3 is CASSLSASPETQYF. CDR3 DNA sequence: TGTGCCAGCAGCTTGAGCGCGTCTCCAGAGACCCAGTACTTC.

J is TRBJ2-1 and V is TRBV18, with 7 positions matching TRBD2. The germline V gene has CDR1 KGHSH and CDR2 LQKENI. The CDR3 contains 17 residues. V lost 3 bases and J lost 4; bases outside the gene matches: 12. In DNA, the CDR3 is TGTGCCAGCTCACCGAAACAGAGACTAGCAGTTTACAATGAGCAGTTCTTC. As protein: CASSPKQRLAVYNEQFF.

At least ten counts were recorded for this clonotype. The genes are TRBV5-1 and TRBJ2-7; tentative D call: TRBD1 (6 bases). The CDR3 extends over 11 amino acids. Per germline, CDR1 SGHRS and CDR2 YFSETQ. Trimming cost V 5 bases and J 3 bases, with 6 bases left between them. CDR3 amino acids: CASRGGYEQYF. CDR3 bases: TGCGCCAGCAGAGGGGGCTACGAGCAGTACTTC. Using reference TRBV5-1 and TRBJ2-7 for the parts outside the CDR3, the full variable domain is KAGVTQTPRYLIKTRGQQVTLSCSPISGHRSVSWYQQTPGQGLQFLFEYFSETQRNKGNFPGRFSGRQFSNSRSEMNVSTLELGDSALYLCASRGGYEQYFGPGTRLTVT.